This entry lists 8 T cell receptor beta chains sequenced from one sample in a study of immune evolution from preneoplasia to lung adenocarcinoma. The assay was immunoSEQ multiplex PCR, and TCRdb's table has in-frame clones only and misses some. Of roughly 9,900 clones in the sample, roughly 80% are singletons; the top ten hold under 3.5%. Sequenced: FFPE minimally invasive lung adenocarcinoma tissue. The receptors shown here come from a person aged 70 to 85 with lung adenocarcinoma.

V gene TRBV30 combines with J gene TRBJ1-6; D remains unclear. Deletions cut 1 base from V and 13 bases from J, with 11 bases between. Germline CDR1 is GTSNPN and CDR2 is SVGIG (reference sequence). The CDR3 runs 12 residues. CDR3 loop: CAWSAPKGPLHF. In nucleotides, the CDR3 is TGTGCCTGGAGTGCCCCAAAGGGCCCCCTCCACTTT.

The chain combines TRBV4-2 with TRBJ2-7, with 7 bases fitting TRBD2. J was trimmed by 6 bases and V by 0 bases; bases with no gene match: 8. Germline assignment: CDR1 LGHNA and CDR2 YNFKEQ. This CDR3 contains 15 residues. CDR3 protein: CASSQDSAGAGEQYF. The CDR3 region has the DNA TGTGCCAGCAGCCAAGATTCGGCGGGAGCGGGCGAGCAGTACTTC.

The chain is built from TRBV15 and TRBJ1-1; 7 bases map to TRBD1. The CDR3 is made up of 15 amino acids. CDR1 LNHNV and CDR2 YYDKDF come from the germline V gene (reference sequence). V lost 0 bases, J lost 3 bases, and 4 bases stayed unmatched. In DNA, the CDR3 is TGTGCCACCAGCAGAGACACAGGGGCGGACACTGAAGCTTTCTTT. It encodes CATSRDTGADTEAFF.

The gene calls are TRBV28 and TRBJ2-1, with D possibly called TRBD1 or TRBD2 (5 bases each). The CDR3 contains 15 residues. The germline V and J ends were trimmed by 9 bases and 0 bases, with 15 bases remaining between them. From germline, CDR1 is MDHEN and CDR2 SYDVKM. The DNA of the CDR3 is TGTGCCAGTAAGCCAGGGACCACCTCCTACAATGAGCAGTTCTTC. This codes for CASKPGTTSYNEQFF.

CDR3 DNA sequence: TGTGCCAGCAGCCAAGCGAACGGGCGGCCCCACTTT. Translation: CASSQANGRPHF. J is TRBJ1-6 and V is TRBV14; D is unresolved. V gave up 1 base and J gave up 18 bases, with 13 bases separating them. This CDR3 has 12 residues. Germline lookup yields CDR1 SGHDN and CDR2 FVKESK.

Here the CDR3 reads CASSGLAKNIQYF. As DNA, the CDR3 is TGTGCCAGCAGCGGACTAGCCAAAAACATTCAGTACTTC. The chain uses TRBV2 and TRBJ2-4; D may be TRBD2 (5 bases). V was shortened by 6 bases and J by 0 bases, with 6 bases between the two germline ends. Germline loops: CDR1 SNHLY, CDR2 FYNNEI. This CDR3 is built from 13 residues.

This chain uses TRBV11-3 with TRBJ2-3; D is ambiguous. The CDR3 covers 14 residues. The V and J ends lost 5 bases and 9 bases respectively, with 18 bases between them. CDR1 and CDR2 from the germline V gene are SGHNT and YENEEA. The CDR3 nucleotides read TGTGCCAGCAGCCGCAACCCTGGACCGCTAACGCAGTATTTT. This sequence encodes CASSRNPGPLTQYF. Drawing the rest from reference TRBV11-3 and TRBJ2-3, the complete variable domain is EAGVVQSPRYKIIEKKQPVAFWCNPISGHNTLYWYLQNLGQGPELLIRYENEEAVDDSQLPKDRFSAERLKGVDSTLKIQPAELGDSAVYLCASSRNPGPLTQYFGPGTRLTVL.

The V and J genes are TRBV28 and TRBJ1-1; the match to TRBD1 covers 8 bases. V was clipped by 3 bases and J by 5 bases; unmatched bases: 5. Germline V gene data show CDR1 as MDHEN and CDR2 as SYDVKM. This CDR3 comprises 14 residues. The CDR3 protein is CASSFRGRRTEAFF. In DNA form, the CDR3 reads TGTGCCAGCAGTTTCAGGGGGCGAAGGACTGAAGCTTTCTTT.